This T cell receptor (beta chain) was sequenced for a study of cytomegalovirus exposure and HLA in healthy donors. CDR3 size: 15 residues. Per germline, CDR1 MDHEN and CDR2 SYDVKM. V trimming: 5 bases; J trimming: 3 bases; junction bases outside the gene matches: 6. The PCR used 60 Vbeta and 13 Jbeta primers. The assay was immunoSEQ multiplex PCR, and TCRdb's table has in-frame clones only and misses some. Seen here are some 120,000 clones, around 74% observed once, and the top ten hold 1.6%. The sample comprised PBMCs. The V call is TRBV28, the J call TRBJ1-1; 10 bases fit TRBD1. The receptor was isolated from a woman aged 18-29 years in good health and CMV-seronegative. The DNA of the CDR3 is TGTGCCAGCAGTCCCCGTGGGACAGGGGACACTGAAGCTTTCTTT. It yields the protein CASSPRGTGDTEAFF.